This TCR beta chain was captured by sequencing in a study of cytomegalovirus exposure and HLA in healthy donors. Turning to this clone: Its antigen remains unknown.

The PCR ran on 60 Vbeta and 13 Jbeta primers. Source study methods: Later work found 65 million to 90 million unique TCR beta chains, with approximately 12 million shared. The method was immunoSEQ multiplex PCR; TCRdb's version includes in-frame clones alone and lacks a portion of them. V and J calls and clone size follow that table, whereas D and trimming were derived from the DNA. The data show around 170,000 clones, 76% seen once. The CDR3 spans 17 residues. V trimming: 3 bases; J trimming: 0 bases; junction bases outside the gene matches: 8. The V gene's germline CDR1 is SGHRS and CDR2 YFSETQ. Broader study findings: A later analysis reportedly found that, within productive TCRs, an Asian-associated ancestry cluster had fewer N-insertions than the mean observed across the approximately 600 donors. Rare sequences made up most TCRs, while some public TCRs were found in many donors.

This TCR was sampled from a woman in her 30s in good health and CMV-seropositive. The V call is TRBV5-1, the J call TRBJ2-1; 8 bases match TRBD1. The sequencing input was PBMCs. The CDR3, as DNA: TGCGCCAGCAGCTATGGGACAGGCCTTAGCTCCTACAATGAGCAGTTCTTC. Translating it yields CASSYGTGLSSYNEQFF.